The sequence of this T cell receptor beta chain was determined in a study of glioma-infiltrating T cells. Amplification of TCR alpha and beta CDR3 regions from RNA used iRepertoire nested multiplex PCR. TCRdb re-called the multiplex PCR reads through MiXCR, storing one row per CDR3 protein. Altogether around 390,000 distinct CDR3 sequences are present, roughly 41% being singletons, with the ten largest covering around 12%. CDR1 is ENHRY, CDR2 SYGVKD, per germline. This CDR3 region has 20 residues. With V trimmed by 2 bases and J by 4 bases, 18 bases remained unmatched. The chain links TRBV10-3 to TRBJ2-5; 11 bases line up with TRBD2. Sequenced sample: glioma tissue, nonneoplastic brain tissue, or PBMCs (not recorded which). The clonotype was recovered from a human donor with low-grade glioma or glioblastoma, undergoing nonglioma brain surgery, or in good health (not recorded which). CDR3 amino acids: CAISETPGLAAKRGVETQYF. CDR3 nucleotide sequence: TGTGCCATCAGTGAGACACCGGGACTAGCGGCTAAAAGAGGGGTAGAGACCCAGTACTTC.